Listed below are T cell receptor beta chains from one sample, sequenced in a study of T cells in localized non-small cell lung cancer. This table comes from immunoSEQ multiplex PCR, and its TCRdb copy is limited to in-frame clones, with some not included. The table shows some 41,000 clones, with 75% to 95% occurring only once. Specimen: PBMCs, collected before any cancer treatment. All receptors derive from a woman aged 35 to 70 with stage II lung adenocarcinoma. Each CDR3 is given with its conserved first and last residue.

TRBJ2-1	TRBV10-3	CATRLAEDPSSYNEQFF
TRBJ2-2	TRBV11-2	CASSPSTGHTGELFF
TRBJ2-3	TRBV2	CASSELVYTDTQYF
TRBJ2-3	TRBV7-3	CASSLRAAGGPTDTQYF
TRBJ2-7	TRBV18	CASSPQGKPYEQYF
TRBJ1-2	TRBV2	CASSDRGNYGYTF
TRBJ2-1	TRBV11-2	CASSFGSGLLRNEQFF
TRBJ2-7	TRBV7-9	CASSLGGTPGQYF
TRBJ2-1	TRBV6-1	CASSEFLAGASSYNEQFF
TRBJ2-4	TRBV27	CASSFVWGGPTKNIQYF
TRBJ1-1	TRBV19	CASRQQGNEAFF
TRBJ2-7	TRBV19	CASGQGNIYEQYF
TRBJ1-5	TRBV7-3	CASSLRSEPENQPQHF
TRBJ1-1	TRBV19	CASSMLALLGGRMNTEAFF
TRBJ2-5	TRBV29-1	CSVDPSGGEWETQYF
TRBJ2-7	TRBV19	CATQQGYEQYF
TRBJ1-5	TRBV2	CASIADRYSNQPQHF
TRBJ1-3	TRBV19	CASSIQASSGNTIYF
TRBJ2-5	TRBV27	CASSFQGLFGETQYF
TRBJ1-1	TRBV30	CAWRVRDRANTEAFF
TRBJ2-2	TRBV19	CASAGAQANTGELFF
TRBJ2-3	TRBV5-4	CASSFQRVGSTDTQYF
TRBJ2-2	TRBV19	CASSIENSGELFF
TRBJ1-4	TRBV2	CASRETALRDEKLFF